Detailed here is one TCR beta chain. Its target is unknown. These data come from a study of T cell repertoires in cytomegalovirus infection. Study results and caveats: HLA-C-restricted, CMV-specific TCR beta clonotypes were dominant ex vivo.

One entry per CDR3 protein results from TCRdb running MiXCR on the reads. The sample includes roughly 990,000 distinct CDR3 sequences, 31% of them seen just once. Trimming stripped 0 bases from V and 11 bases from J, with 7 bases between. Germline CDR1 reads LNHNV; CDR2 reads YYDKDF (reference sequence). The CDR3 runs to 11 residues. The input for sequencing was cultured CD8+ T cells from PBMCs, taken from culture after CMV antigen stimulation. V is TRBV15 and J is TRBJ1-1; no reliable D call. This TCR came from a human donor in good health (CMV status not recorded). Some clones in this sample may be carry-over from other donors' samples. The CDR3 DNA sequence: TGTGCCACCAGCAGAGATGATGGGGCTTTCTTT. Amino acid sequence: CATSRDDGAFF. The full variable domain, completed using reference TRBV15 and TRBJ1-1, is DAMVIQNPRYQVTQFGKPVTLSCSQTLNHNVMYWYQQKSSQAPKLLFHYYDKDFNNEADTPDNFQSRRPNTSFCFLDIRSPGLGDTAMYLCATSRDDGAFFGQGTRLTVV.